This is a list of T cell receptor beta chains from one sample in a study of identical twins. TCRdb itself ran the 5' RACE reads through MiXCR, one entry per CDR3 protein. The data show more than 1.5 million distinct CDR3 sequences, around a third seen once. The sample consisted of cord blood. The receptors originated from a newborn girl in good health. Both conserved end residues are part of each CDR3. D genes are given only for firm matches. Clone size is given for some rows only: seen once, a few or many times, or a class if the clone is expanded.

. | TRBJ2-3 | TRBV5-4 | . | TGTGCCAGCGGGGATGGACGGGCCCGCACAGATACGCAGTATTTT | CASGDGRARTDTQYF
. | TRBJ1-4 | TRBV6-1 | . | TGTGCCAGCAGTGAATCCTTATCGGGTACTGAAAAACTGTTTTTT | CASSESLSGTEKLFF
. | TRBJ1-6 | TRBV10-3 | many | TGTGCCATCAGTCCAGGGGATTCCTATAATTCACCCCTCCACTTT | CAISPGDSYNSPLHF
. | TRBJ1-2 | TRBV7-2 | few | TGTGCCAGCAGCTTATCGGAGGTTGCCTTCTATGGCTACACCTTC | CASSLSEVAFYGYTF
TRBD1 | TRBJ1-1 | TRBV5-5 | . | TGTGCCAGCAGCCGGGACAGGGTTGGGACTGAAGCTTTCTTT | CASSRDRVGTEAFF
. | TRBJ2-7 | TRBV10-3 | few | TGTGCCATCAGTGAGTCTTCTAGCCCCTCCTACGAGCAGTACTTC | CAISESSSPSYEQYF
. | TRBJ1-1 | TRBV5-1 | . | TGCGCCAGCAGCTTGGGGTTGGGGCTTGGGGCGAACACTGAAGCTTTCTTT | CASSLGLGLGANTEAFF
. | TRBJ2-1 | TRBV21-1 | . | TGTGCCAGCAGCAAAGCGCGACTAGCGGGAGTCCATGAGCAGTTCTTC | CASSKARLAGVHEQFF
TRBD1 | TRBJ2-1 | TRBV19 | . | TGTGCCAGTAGGCCCACAGGGGGGCGTGAGCAGTTCTTC | CASRPTGGREQFF
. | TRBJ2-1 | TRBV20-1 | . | TGCAGTGCTAGTCGACTCCAGAGTTCCTACAATGAGCAGTTCTTC | CSASRLQSSYNEQFF
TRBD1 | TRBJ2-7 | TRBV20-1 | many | TGCAGTGCTAGACCAGGGGGCTACGAGCAGTACTTC | CSARPGGYEQYF
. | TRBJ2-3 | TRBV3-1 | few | TGTGCCAGCAGCCAAGAAGGTAGGGCTAGCACAGATACGCAGTATTTT | CASSQEGRASTDTQYF
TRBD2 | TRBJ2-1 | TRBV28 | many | TGTGCCAGCAGTTTAGGGACTAGCGGGAGCAGGCACAATGAGCAGTTCTTC | CASSLGTSGSRHNEQFF
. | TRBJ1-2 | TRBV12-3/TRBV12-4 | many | TGTGCCAGCAGTTTGGATTCTCGTAGCTACACCTTC | CASSLDSRSYTF
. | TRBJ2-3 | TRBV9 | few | TGTGCCAGCAGCGTCCTGCCCGGACCCACAGATACGCAGTATTTT | CASSVLPGPTDTQYF
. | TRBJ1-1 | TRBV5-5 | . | TGTGCCAGCAGCTTGGCCACTGTTGAAGCTTTCTTT | CASSLATVEAFF
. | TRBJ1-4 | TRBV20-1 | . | TGCAGTGCTAGCATCCGGGGAACTAATGAAAAACTGTTTTTT | CSASIRGTNEKLFF
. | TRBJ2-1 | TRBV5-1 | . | TGCGCCAGCAGCTGGGAAGAGACCCAGTTCTTC | CASSWEETQFF
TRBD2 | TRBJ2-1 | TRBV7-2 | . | TGTGCCAGCAGCGAGGGGACTAGTTTACTGGGCGTCGAGACCCAGTTCTTC | CASSEGTSLLGVETQFF
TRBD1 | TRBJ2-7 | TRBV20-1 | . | TGCAGTGCTAGGCGGGGACAGGGGGCACAAGGGCAGTACTTC | CSARRGQGAQGQYF
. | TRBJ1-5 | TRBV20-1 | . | TGCAGTGCCGATACGGGTCTGAATCAGCCCCAGCATTTT | CSADTGLNQPQHF
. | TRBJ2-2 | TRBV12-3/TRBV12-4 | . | TGTGCCAGCAGCGCCTGGCAGGGGGGTTCCGGGGAGCTGTTTTTT | CASSAWQGGSGELFF
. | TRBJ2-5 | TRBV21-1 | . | TGTGCCAGCACCGATGAGGCTTGGGAGCAGTACTTC | CASTDEAWEQYF
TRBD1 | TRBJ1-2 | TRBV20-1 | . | TGCAGTGCTAGAACCGGACAGGTCGGATATGGCTACACCTTC | CSARTGQVGYGYTF
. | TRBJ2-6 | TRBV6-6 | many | TGTGCCAGCAGTACAATGTCCAGGGTCTGGGCCAACGTCCTGACTTTC | CASSTMSRVWANVLTF
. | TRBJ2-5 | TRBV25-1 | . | TGTGCCAGCAGTATACGGGAGCCTGGGGAGCAGTACTTC | CASSIREPGEQYF
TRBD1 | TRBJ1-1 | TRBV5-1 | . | TGCGCCAGCAGCCCGGACAGGGGGCGGACTATGAACACTGAAGCTTTCTTT | CASSPDRGRTMNTEAFF
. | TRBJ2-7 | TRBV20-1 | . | TGCAGTGCCCGCGGGCCTGCTACTTACGAGCAGTACTTC | CSARGPATYEQYF
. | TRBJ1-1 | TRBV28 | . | TGTGCCAGCAGCCTCCGGAGTGGCGCTGAAGCTTTCTTT | CASSLRSGAEAFF
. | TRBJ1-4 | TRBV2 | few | TGTGCCAGCACCTGGGGGGGGGCGGGGGATGAAAAACTGTTTTTT | CASTWGGAGDEKLFF
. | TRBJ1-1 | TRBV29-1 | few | TGCAGCGTTGAAAAAAGGATGAACACTGAAGCTTTCTTT | CSVEKRMNTEAFF
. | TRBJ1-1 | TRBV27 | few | TGTGCCAGCAGTTTCTCAGGGGTGGGTGAAGCTTTCTTT | CASSFSGVGEAFF
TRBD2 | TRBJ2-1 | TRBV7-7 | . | TGTGCTAGCAGCTTAGCGGGGAGGGATGAGCAGTTCTTC | CASSLAGRDEQFF
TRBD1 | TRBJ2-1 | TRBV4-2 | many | TGTGCCAGCAGCCACGACAGGGGTTCCTACAATGAGCAGTTCTTC | CASSHDRGSYNEQFF
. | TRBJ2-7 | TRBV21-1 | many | TGTGCCAGCTCAAAGGCAGGGGGGTACGAGCAGTACTTC | CASSKAGGYEQYF
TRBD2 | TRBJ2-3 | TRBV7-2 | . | TGTGCCAGCAGCCTACAGACTAGCGGGGGCGCAGATACGCAGTATTTT | CASSLQTSGGADTQYF
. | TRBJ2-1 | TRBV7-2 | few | TGTGCCAGCAGCTATACAACGAGCTCCTACAATGAGCAGTTCTTC | CASSYTTSSYNEQFF
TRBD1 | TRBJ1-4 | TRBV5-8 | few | TGTGCCAGCAGCTTGGGACAGGGAGTCAATGAAAAACTGTTTTTT | CASSLGQGVNEKLFF
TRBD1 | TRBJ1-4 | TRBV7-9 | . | TGTGCCAGCAGCTTAGGAGTTTGGGACAGGGGAGAAAAACTGTTTTTT | CASSLGVWDRGEKLFF
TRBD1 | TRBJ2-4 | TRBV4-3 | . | TGCGCCAGCAGCCAAGATTCCGGGACAGGGTTCCCCAAAAACATTCAGTACTTC | CASSQDSGTGFPKNIQYF
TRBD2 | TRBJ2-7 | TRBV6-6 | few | TGTGCCAGCAGCGGACTAGCGGGGAGCTCCTACAATGAGCAGTACTTC | CASSGLAGSSYNEQYF
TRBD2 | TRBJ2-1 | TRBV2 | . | TGTGCCAGCACCACTACCGGACTAGCGGGGAATGAGCAGTTCTTC | CASTTTGLAGNEQFF
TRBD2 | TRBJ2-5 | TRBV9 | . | TGTGCCAGCAGCGTAGGGACTAGCCAAGAGACCCAGTACTTC | CASSVGTSQETQYF
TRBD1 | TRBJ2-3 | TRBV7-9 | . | TGTGCCAGCAGCTTAATACTCACAGGGGGCGCTAGCACAGATACGCAGTATTTT | CASSLILTGGASTDTQYF
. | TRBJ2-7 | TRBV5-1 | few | TGCGCCAGCAGCTTGGCACTGACAGGACCCTACGAGCAGTACTTC | CASSLALTGPYEQYF
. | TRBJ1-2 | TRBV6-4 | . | TGTGCCAGCAGTCCGAACACAGGGACCTATGGCTACACCTTC | CASSPNTGTYGYTF
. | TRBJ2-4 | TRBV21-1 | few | TGTGCCAGCAGCGCATCGGGACAGGGCACCAAAAACATTCAGTACTTC | CASSASGQGTKNIQYF
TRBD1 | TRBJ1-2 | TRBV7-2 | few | TGTGCCAGCAGCTTAGGGGGGACAGCCCCAATTGCTGGCTACACCTTC | CASSLGGTAPIAGYTF
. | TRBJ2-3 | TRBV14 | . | TGTGCCAGCAGCCAAGCGGCCCGGGTCTGGTATTTT | CASSQAARVWYF
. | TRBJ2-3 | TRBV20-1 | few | TGCAGTGCAGGCAGGGGGGTCACAGATACGCAGTATTTT | CSAGRGVTDTQYF
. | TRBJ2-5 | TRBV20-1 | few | TGCAGTGGTGAGATGGAAGAGACCCAGTACTTC | CSGEMEETQYF
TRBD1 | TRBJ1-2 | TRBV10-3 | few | TGTGCCATCAGTCCGAGGACAGGGGGGCTTTATGGCTACACCTTC | CAISPRTGGLYGYTF
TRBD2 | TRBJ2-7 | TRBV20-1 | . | TGCAGTGCTAGAACCGGGACTAGCGGGGCCTACGAGCAGTACTTC | CSARTGTSGAYEQYF